A selection of T cell receptor beta chains follows, all from one sample in a study of blood T cell repertoires in COVID-19. Assay used: immunoSEQ multiplex PCR; TCRdb lists only in-frame clones, some missing. The sample shows more than 200,000 clones, 80% to 90% of them seen only once. Source material: peripheral blood. The receptors were sampled from a man in his forties with acute or convalescent COVID-19. Both conserved end residues are part of each CDR3. D genes are given only for firm matches.

V gene	D gene	J gene	CDR3 protein	CDR3 DNA
TRBV7-9	TRBD2	TRBJ2-3	CASSPPTSGVGTQYF	TGTGCCAGCAGCCCCCCAACTAGCGGAGTGGGTACGCAGTATTTT
TRBV5-6	.	TRBJ1-2	CASSFDSYGYTF	TGTGCCAGCAGCTTTGACAGCTATGGCTACACCTTC
TRBV6-2/TRBV6-3	.	TRBJ1-5	CASSYPGGWAPSGRQPQHF	TGTGCCAGCAGTTACCCGGGAGGTTGGGCCCCATCGGGGAGACAGCCCCAGCATTTT
TRBV4-1	TRBD1	TRBJ1-5	CASSQPGQPDQAQHF	TGCGCCAGCAGCCAACCGGGACAGCCCGATCAAGCCCAGCATTTT
TRBV18	TRBD1	TRBJ1-5	CASSPLDRGGEPQHF	TGTGCCAGCTCACCTCTAGACAGGGGAGGCGAGCCCCAGCATTTT
TRBV5-1	TRBD1	TRBJ2-6	CASSRPGQSSGANVLTF	TGCGCCAGCAGCCGACCGGGACAGAGCTCTGGGGCCAACGTCCTGACTTTC
TRBV7-7	.	TRBJ2-5	CASSSTALRETQYF	TGTGCCAGCAGCTCGACAGCTTTACGGGAGACCCAGTACTTC
TRBV11-2	.	TRBJ2-1	CASSRAGRASYNEQFF	TGTGCCAGCAGCCGCGCGGGGCGGGCCTCCTACAATGAGCAGTTCTTC
TRBV19	TRBD1	TRBJ1-2	CASSIVGTGVSYGYTF	TGTGCCAGTAGTATAGTTGGGACAGGGGTGTCCTATGGCTACACCTTC
TRBV27	.	TRBJ2-2	CASRDLQGWTGELFF	TGTGCCAGCAGGGACCTACAGGGTTGGACCGGGGAGCTGTTTTTT
TRBV4-3	.	TRBJ1-2	CASSQDRQGGGYTF	TGCGCCAGCAGCCAAGATAGGCAGGGTGGTGGCTACACCTTC
TRBV6-5	.	TRBJ1-2	CASSYRGTEGSGYTF	TGTGCCAGCAGTTATAGGGGCACGGAGGGGAGTGGCTACACCTTC
TRBV28	.	TRBJ1-1	CASSLLQTEAFF	TGTGCCAGCAGTTTACTTCAGACTGAAGCTTTCTTT
TRBV6-5	.	TRBJ1-2	CASSQGRGYTF	TGTGCCAGCAGCCAGGGAAGGGGCTACACCTTC
TRBV7-8	TRBD1	TRBJ1-5	CASSGQGAGVVYQPQHF	TGTGCCAGCAGCGGACAGGGGGCGGGGGTCGTATATCAGCCCCAGCATTTT
TRBV11-2	TRBD1	TRBJ2-7	CASSLVGQGAFYEQYF	TGTGCCAGCAGCTTAGTAGGACAGGGGGCCTTCTACGAGCAGTACTTC